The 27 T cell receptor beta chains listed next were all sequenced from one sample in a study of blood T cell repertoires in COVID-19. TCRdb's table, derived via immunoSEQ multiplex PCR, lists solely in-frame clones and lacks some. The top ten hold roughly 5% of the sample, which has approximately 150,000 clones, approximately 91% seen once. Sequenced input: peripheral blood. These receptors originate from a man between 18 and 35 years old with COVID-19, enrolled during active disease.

The CDR3 here is CASGEARLTNSPLHF. The CDR3 nucleotides read TGCGCCAGCGGGGAGGCCAGGCTAACCAATTCACCCCTCCACTTT. The V call is TRBV10-2, the J call TRBJ1-6; D unclear. V lost 8 bases and J 7 bases, leaving 18 bases between the germline ends. This CDR3 comprises 15 residues. Germline values: CDR1 WSHSY, CDR2 SAAADI.

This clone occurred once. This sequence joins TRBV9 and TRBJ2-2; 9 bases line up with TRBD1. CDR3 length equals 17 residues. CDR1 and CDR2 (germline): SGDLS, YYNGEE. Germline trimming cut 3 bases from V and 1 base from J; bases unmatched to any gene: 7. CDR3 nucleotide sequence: TGTGCCAGCAGCGCCCCCCGGGACAGGGTGAACACCGGGGAGCTGTTTTTT. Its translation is CASSAPRDRVNTGELFF.

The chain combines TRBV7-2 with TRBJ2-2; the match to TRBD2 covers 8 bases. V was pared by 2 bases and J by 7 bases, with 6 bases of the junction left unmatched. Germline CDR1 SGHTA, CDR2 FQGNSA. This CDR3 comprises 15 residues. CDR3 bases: TGTGCCAGCAGCTTAAGAAGCGGGAGCATCGGGGAGCTGTTTTTT. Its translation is CASSLRSGSIGELFF.

The chain's CDR3 is CAISEPLRGTRTDTQYF. The CDR3 coding sequence is TGTGCCATCAGTGAACCGCTTCGCGGGACGAGGACAGATACGCAGTATTTT. The chain couples TRBV10-3 to TRBJ2-3; possible D gene TRBD2, 6 bases. This CDR3 region has 17 residues. Germline values: CDR1 ENHRY, CDR2 SYGVKD. Trimming cost V 3 bases and J 3 bases, with 19 bases left between them.

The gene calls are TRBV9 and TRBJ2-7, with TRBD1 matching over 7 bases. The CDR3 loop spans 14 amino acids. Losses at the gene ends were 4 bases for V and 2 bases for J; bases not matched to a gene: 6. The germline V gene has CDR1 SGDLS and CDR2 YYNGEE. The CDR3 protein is CASSPGQDPYEQYF. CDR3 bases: TGTGCCAGCAGCCCCGGACAGGACCCCTACGAGCAGTACTTC.

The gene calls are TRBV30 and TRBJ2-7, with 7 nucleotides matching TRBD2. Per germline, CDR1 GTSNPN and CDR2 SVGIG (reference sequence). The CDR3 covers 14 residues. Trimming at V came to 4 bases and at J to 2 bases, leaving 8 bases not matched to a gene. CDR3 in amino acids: CAWTPSGPPYEQYF. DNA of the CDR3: TGTGCCTGGACCCCTAGCGGACCCCCCTACGAGCAGTACTTC. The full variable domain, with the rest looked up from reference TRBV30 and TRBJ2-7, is SQTIHQWPATLVQPVGSPLSLECTVEGTSNPNLYWYRQAAGRGLQLLFYSVGIGQISSEVPQNLSASRPQDRQFILSSKKLLLSDSGFYLCAWTPSGPPYEQYFGPGTRLTVT.

CDR3 in DNA: TGTGCCAGAAGCCACCCGGGACAGGGAGCCTCACCCCTCCACTTT. This encodes CARSHPGQGASPLHF. V gene TRBV5-3 combines with J gene TRBJ1-6, with 9 nucleotides matching TRBD1. TRBV5-3 is marked as an open reading frame, function uncertain. This CDR3 comprises 15 residues. V dropped 4 bases and J dropped 10; count of bases not matched to a gene: 9.

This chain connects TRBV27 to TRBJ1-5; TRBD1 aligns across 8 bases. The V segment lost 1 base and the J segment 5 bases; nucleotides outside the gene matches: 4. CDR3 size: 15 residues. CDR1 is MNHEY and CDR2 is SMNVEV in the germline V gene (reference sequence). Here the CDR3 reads CASSLWQGADQPQHF. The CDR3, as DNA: TGTGCCAGCAGTTTATGGCAGGGGGCTGATCAGCCCCAGCATTTT.

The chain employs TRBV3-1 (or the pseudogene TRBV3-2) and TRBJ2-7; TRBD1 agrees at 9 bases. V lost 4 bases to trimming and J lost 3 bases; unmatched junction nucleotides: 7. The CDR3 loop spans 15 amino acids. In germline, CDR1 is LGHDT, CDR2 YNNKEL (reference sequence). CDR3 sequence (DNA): TGTGCCAGCAGCCGCGGACCGGGACAGGGCTACGAGCAGTACTTC. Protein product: CASSRGPGQGYEQYF.

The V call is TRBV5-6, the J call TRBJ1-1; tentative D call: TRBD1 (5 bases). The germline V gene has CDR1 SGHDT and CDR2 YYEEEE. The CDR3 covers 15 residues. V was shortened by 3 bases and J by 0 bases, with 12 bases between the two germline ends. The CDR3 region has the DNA TGTGCCAGCAGCTCATGGACACTACTGAACACTGAAGCTTTCTTT. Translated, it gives CASSSWTLLNTEAFF.

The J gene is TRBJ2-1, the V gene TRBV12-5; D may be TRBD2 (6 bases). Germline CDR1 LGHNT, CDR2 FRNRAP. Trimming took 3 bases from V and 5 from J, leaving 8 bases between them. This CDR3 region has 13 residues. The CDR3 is CASGFSGDNEQFF. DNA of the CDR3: TGTGCTAGTGGTTTTTCGGGGGACAATGAGCAGTTCTTC.

CDR3: CSAPRGRDYTF. Here the CDR3 DNA reads TGCAGTGCACCAAGGGGCCGAGACTACACCTTC. The chain combines TRBV20-1 with TRBJ1-2, with D possibly being TRBD1 (5 bases). Germline V lookup: CDR1 DFQATT, CDR2 SNEGSKA (reference sequence). CDR3 size: 11 residues. V gave up 6 bases and J gave up 10 bases, with 15 bases separating them.

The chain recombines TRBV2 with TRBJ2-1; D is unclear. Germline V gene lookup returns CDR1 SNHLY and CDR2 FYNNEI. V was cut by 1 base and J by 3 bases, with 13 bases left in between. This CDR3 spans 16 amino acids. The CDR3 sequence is CASSEGRQSLYNEQFF. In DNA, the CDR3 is TGTGCCAGCAGTGAAGGCAGACAAAGCCTCTACAATGAGCAGTTCTTC. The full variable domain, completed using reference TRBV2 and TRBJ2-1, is EPEVTQTPSHQVTQMGQEVILRCVPISNHLYFYWYRQILGQKVEFLVSFYNNEISEKSEIFDDQFSVERPDGSNFTLKIRSTKLEDSAMYFCASSEGRQSLYNEQFFGPGTRLTVL.

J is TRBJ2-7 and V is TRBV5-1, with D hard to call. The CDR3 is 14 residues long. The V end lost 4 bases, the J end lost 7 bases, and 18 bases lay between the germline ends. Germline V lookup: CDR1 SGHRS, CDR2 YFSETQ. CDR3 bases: TGCGCCAGCAGCCTTCGGTCCGAGTTTACGGAGCAGTACTTC. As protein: CASSLRSEFTEQYF.

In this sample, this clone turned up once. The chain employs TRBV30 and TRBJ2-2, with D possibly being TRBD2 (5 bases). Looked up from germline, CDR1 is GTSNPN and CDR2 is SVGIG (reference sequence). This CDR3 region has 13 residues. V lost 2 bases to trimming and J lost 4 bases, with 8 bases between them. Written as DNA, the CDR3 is TGTGCCTGGAGTAACAGCGGCACCGGGGAGCTGTTTTTT. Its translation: CAWSNSGTGELFF.

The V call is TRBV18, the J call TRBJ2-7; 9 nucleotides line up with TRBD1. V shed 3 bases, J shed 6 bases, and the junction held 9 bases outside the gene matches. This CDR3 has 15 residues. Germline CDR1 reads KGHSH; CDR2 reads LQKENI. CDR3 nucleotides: TGTGCCAGCTCACCGGGACAGGGATATTCTGCCGAGCAGTACTTC. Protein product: CASSPGQGYSAEQYF.

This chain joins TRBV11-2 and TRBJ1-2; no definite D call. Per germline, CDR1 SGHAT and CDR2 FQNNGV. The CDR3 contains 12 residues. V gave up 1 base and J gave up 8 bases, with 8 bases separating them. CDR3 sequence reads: CASSLGVEGYTF. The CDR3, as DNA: TGTGCCAGCAGCTTAGGAGTCGAAGGCTACACCTTC.

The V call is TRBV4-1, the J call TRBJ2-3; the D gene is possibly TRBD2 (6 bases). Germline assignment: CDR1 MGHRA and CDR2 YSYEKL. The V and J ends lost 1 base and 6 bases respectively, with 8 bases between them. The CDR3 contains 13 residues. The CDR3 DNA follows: TGCGCCAGCAGCCAAGCGACTAGTGATACGCAGTATTTT. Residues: CASSQATSDTQYF.

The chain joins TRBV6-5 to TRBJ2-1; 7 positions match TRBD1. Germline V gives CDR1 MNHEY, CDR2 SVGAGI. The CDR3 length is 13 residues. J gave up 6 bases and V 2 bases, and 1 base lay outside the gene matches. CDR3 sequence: CASSYRQGNEQFF. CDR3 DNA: TGTGCCAGCAGTTACAGACAGGGCAATGAGCAGTTCTTC.

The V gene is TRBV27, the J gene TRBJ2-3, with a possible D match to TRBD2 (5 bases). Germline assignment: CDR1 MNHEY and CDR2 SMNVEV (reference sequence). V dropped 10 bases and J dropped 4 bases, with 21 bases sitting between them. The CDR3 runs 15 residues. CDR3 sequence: CATKPELGGADTQYF. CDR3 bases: TGTGCCACCAAACCCGAACTAGGTGGCGCAGATACGCAGTATTTT.

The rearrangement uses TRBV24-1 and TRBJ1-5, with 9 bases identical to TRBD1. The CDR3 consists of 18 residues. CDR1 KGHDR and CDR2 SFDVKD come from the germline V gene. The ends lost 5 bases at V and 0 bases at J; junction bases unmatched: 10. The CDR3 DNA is TGTGCCACCAGTGGCCGACAGGACAGGGGCTATAGCAATCAGCCCCAGCATTTT. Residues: CATSGRQDRGYSNQPQHF.

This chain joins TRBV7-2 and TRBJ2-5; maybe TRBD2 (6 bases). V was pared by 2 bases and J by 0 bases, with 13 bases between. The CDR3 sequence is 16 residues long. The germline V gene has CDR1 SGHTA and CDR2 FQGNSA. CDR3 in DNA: TGTGCCAGCAGCTTACTAGGACTATCCTACCAAGAGACCCAGTACTTC. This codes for CASSLLGLSYQETQYF. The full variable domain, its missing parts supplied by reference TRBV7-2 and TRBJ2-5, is GAGVSQSPSNKVTEKGKDVELRCDPISGHTALYWYRQSLGQGLEFLIYFQGNSAPDKSGLPSDRFSAERTGGSVSTLTIQRTQQEDSAVYLCASSLLGLSYQETQYFGPGTRLLVL.

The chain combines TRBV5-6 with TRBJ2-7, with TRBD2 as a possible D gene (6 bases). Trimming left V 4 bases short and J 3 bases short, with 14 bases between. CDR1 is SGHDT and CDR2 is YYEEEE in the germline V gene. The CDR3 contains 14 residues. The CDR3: CASSPPGLGYEQYF. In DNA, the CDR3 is TGTGCCAGCAGCCCGCCGGGACTCGGCTACGAGCAGTACTTC.

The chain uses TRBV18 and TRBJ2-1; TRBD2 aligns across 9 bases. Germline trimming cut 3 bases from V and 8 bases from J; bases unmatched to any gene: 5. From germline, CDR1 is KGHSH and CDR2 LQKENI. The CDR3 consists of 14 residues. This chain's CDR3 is CASSPGLANDEQFF. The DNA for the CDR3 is TGTGCCAGCTCACCGGGACTAGCTAATGATGAGCAGTTCTTC.

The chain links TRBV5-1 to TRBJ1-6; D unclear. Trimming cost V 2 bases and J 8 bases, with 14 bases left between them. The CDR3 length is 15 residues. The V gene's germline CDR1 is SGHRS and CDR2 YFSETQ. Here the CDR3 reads CASSFASGMDSPLHF. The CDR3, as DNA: TGCGCCAGCAGCTTTGCCTCCGGGATGGATTCACCCCTCCACTTT.

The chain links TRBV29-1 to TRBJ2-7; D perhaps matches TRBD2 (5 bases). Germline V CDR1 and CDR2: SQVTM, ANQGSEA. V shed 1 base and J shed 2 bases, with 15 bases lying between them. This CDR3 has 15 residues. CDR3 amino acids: CSVEVWNTRTYEQYF. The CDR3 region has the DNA TGCAGCGTTGAAGTTTGGAACACTAGGACCTACGAGCAGTACTTC.

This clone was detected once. The CDR3 coding sequence is TGTGCCAGCAGCTTAGCCTCCGGGAGCACAGATACGCAGTATTTT. The encoded protein is CASSLASGSTDTQYF. This chain connects TRBV7-2 to TRBJ2-3; D is uncertain. Trimming removed 0 bases from V and 0 bases from J, with 7 bases in between. The germline V gene has CDR1 SGHTA and CDR2 FQGNSA. The CDR3 has 15 residues.